What follows describes a single T cell receptor beta chain. The antigen remains unidentified. The data were produced by immunoSEQ multiplex PCR, yet TCRdb's version contains in-frame clones alone and is incomplete. Here the sample spans some 4,300 clones, around 84% being singletons. The data derive from a study of PD-1 blockade in classical Hodgkin lymphoma. Study results and limitations: Baseline TCR diversity was reportedly lower in newly diagnosed patients than in healthy donors. It was reported as lower still in relapsed/refractory patients. There remain no defined causes for the repertoire differences, which possibly reflect disease activity or prior therapy.

Time point given: newly diagnosed, previously untreated cHL patient sample. From thawed PBMCs, magnetic negative selection was used to isolate the CD8+ T cells. Acting as the comparison were PBMCs from newly diagnosed, untreated classical Hodgkin lymphoma. This sequence originates from a human donor with classical Hodgkin lymphoma. The sample taken for sequencing was CD8+ T cells from blood.

CDR3 sequence (DNA): TGTGCCACCAGCAGTGGATGGCGGAATGAGCAGTTCTTC. This encodes CATSSGWRNEQFF. The rearrangement uses TRBV15 and TRBJ2-1; D ambiguous. Looked up from germline, CDR1 is LNHNV and CDR2 is YYDKDF (reference sequence). V was shortened by 3 bases and J by 7 bases, with 10 bases between the two germline ends. The CDR3 covers 13 residues.